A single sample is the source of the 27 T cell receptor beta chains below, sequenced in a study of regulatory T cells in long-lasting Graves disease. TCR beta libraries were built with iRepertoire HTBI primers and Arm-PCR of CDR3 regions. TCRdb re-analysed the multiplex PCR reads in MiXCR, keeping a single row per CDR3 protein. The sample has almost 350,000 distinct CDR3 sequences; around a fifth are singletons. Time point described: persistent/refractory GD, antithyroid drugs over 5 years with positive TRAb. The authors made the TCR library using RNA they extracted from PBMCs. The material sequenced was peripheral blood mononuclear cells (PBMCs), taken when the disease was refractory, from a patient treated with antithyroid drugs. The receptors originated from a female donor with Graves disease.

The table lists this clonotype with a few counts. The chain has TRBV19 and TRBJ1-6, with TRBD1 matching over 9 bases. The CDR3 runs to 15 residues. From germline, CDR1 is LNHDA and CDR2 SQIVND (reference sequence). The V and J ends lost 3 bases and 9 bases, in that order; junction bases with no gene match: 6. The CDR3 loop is CASSIPTGGISPLHF. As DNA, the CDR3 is TGTGCCAGTAGTATCCCGACAGGGGGGATTTCACCCCTCCACTTT.

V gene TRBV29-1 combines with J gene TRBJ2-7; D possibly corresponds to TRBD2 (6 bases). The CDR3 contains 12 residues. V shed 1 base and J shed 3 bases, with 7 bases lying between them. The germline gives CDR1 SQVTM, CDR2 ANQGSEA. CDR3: CSVEGGLYEQYF. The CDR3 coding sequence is TGCAGCGTTGAAGGGGGACTCTACGAGCAGTACTTC.

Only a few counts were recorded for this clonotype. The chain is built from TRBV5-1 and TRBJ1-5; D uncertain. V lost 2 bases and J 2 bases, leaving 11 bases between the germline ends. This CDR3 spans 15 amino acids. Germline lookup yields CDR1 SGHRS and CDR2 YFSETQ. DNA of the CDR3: TGCGCCAGCAGCTTTGAGGGCTTGGGCAATCAGCCCCAGCATTTT. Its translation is CASSFEGLGNQPQHF.

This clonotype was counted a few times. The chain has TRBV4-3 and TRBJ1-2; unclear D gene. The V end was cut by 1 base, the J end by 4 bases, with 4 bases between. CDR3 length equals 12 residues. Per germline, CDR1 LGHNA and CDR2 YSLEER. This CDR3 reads CASSQVGYGYTF. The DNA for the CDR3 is TGCGCCAGCAGCCAAGTTGGCTATGGCTACACCTTC.

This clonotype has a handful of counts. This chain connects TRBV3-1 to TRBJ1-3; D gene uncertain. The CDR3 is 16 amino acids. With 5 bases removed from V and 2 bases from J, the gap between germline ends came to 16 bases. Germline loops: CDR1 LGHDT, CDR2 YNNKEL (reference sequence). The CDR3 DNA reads TGTGCCAGCAGCGACCCCGGTCCCGCCACTGGAAACACCATATATTTT. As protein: CASSDPGPATGNTIYF.

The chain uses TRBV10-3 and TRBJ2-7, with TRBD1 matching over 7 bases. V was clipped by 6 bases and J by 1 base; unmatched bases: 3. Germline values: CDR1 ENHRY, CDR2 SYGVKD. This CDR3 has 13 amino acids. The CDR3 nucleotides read TGTGCCATCAGAGACAGGGTTTCCTACGAGCAGTACTTC. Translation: CAIRDRVSYEQYF.

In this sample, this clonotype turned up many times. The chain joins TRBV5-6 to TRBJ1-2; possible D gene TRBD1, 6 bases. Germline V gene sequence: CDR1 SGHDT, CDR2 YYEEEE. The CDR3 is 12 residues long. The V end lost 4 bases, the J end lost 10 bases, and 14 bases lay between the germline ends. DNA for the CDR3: TGTGCCAGCAGCAGGGGGACGGTCCCCTACACCTTC. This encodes CASSRGTVPYTF. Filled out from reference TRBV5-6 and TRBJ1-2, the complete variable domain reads DAGVTQSPTHLIKTRGQQVTLRCSPKSGHDTVSWYQQALGQGPQFIFQYYEEEERQRGNFPDRFSGHQFPNYSSELNVNALLLGDSALYLCASSRGTVPYTFGSGTRLTVV.

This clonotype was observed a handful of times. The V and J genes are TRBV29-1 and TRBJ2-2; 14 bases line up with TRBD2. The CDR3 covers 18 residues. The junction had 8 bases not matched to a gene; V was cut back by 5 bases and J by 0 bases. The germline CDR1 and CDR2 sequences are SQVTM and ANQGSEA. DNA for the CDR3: TGCAGCGTTAGTGGACTAGCGGGAGGTGACGCGAACACCGGGGAGCTGTTTTTT. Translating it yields CSVSGLAGGDANTGELFF.

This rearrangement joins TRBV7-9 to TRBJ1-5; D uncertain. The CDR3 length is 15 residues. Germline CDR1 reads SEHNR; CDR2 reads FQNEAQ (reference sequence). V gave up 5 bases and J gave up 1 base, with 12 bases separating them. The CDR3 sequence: CASSKGLLSNQPQHF. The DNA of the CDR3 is TGTGCCAGCAGCAAAGGGCTTTTAAGCAATCAGCCCCAGCATTTT.

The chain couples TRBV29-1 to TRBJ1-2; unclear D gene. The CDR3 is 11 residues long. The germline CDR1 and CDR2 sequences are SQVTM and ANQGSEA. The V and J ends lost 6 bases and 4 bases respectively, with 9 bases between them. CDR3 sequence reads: CSVGATYGYTF. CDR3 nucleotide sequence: TGCAGCGTCGGAGCCACCTATGGCTACACCTTC.

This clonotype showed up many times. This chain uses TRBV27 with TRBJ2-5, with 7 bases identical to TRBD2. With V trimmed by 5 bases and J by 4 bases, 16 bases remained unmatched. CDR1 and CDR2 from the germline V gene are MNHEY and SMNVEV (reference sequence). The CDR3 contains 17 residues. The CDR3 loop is CASSPTALAEERETQYF. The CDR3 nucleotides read TGTGCCAGCAGTCCCACCGCCCTAGCGGAGGAAAGAGAGACCCAGTACTTC.

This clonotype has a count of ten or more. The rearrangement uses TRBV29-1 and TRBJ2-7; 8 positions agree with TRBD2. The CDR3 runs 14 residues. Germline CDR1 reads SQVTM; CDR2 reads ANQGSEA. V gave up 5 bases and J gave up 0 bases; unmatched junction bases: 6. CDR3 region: CSVKTSANSYEQYF. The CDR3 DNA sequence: TGCAGCGTTAAGACTAGCGCGAACTCCTACGAGCAGTACTTC.

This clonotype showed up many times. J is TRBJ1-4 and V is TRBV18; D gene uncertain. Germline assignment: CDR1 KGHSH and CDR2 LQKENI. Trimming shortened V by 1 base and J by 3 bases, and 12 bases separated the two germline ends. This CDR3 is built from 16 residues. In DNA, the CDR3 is TGTGCCAGCTCACCACTGGACCTCGGGGCTAATGAAAAACTGTTTTTT. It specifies CASSPLDLGANEKLFF.

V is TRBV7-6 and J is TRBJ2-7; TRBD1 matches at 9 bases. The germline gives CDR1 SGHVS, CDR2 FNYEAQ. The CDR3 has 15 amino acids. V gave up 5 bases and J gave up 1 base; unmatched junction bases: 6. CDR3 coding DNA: TGTGCCAGCAGCATGGGACAGGGCCCATCCTACGAGCAGTACTTC. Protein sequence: CASSMGQGPSYEQYF.

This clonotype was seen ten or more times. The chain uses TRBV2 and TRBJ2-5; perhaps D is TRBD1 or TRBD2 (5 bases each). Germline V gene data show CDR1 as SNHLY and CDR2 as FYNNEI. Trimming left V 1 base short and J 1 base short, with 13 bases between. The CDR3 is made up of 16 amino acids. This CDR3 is CASSEGVRGFQETQYF. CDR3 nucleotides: TGTGCCAGCAGTGAAGGAGTCCGGGGCTTCCAAGAGACCCAGTACTTC.

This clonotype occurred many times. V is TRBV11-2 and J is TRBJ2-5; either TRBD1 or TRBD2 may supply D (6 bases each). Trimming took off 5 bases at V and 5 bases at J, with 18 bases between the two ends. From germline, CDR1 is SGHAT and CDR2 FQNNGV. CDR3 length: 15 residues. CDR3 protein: CASSHPRRGKETQYF. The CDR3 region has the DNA TGTGCCAGCAGCCACCCCCGGAGGGGGAAGGAGACCCAGTACTTC.

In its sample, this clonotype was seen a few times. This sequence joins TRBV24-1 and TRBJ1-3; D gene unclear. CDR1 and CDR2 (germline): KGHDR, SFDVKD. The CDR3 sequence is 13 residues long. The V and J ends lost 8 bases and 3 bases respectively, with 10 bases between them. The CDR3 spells CATIGKLGNTIYF. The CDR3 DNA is TGTGCCACCATCGGGAAACTTGGAAACACCATATATTTT.

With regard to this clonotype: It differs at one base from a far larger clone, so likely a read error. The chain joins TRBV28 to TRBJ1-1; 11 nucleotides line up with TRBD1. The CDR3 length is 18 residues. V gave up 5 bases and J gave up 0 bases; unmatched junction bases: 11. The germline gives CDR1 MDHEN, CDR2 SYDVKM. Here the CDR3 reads CASSPAVGQGVMNTEAFF. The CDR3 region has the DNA TGTGCCAGCAGTCCCGCCGTGGGACAGGGGGTGATGAACACTGAAGCTTTCTTT. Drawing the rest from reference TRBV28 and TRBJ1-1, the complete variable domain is DVKVTQSSRYLVKRTGEKVFLECVQDMDHENMFWYRQDPGLGLRLIYFSYDVKMKEKGDIPEGYSVSREKKERFSLILESASTNQTSMYLCASSPAVGQGVMNTEAFFGQGTRLTVV.

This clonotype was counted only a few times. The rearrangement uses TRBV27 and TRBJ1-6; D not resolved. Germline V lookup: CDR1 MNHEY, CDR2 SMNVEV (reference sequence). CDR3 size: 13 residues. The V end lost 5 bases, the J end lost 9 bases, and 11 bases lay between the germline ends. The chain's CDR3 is CASSGRRVSPLHF. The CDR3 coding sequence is TGTGCCAGCAGTGGCCGGCGGGTTTCACCCCTCCACTTT.

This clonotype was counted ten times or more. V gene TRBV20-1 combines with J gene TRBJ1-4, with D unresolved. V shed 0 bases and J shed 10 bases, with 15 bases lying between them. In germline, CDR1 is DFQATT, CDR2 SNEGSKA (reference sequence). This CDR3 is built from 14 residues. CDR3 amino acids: CSARERGLEGKLFF. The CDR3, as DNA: TGCAGTGCTAGAGAAAGAGGACTAGAGGGAAAACTGTTTTTT.

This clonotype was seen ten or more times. The CDR3 DNA is TGTGCCAGCGTGGGGGCGGACGTTGCCTACGAGCAGTACTTC. Translating gives CASVGADVAYEQYF. The V gene is TRBV28, the J gene TRBJ2-7; tentatively, D is TRBD1 (6 bases). V gave up 8 bases and J gave up 2 bases, with 16 bases separating them. The CDR3 has 14 residues. The germline gives CDR1 MDHEN, CDR2 SYDVKM.

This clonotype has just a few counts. This chain's CDR3 is CASSITGGRPQETQYF. The CDR3 coding sequence is TGTGCCAGCAGTATCACAGGGGGCAGACCACAAGAGACCCAGTACTTC. The rearrangement joins TRBV6-2 or TRBV6-3 to TRBJ2-5, with TRBD1 matching over 9 bases. The germline CDR1 and CDR2 sequences are MNHEY and SVGEGT. CDR3 length equals 16 residues. J gave up 2 bases and V 5 bases, and 9 bases lay outside the gene matches.

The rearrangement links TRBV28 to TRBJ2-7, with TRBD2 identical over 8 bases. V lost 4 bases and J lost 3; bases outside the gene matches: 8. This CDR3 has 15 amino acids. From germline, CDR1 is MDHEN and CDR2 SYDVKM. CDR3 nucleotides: TGTGCCAGCAGTTCCCCGGCGGGGGGAAACTACGAGCAGTACTTC. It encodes CASSSPAGGNYEQYF.

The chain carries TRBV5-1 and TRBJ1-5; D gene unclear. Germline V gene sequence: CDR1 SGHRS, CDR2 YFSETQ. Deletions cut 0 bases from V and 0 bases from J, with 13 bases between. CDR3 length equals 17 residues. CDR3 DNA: TGCGCCAGCAGCTTGGCGGGAGGACTATATAGCAATCAGCCCCAGCATTTT. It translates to CASSLAGGLYSNQPQHF.

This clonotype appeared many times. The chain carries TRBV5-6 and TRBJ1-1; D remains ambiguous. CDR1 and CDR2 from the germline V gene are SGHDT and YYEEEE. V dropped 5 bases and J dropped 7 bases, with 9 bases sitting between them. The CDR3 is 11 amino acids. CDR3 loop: CASRKGLEAFF. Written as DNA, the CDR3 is TGTGCCAGCAGAAAAGGCCTTGAAGCTTTCTTT.

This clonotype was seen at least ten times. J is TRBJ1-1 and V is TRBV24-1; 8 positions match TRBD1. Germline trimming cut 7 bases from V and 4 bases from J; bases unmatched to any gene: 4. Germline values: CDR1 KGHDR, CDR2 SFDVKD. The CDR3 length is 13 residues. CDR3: CATSDTGGTEAFF. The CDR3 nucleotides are TGTGCCACCAGCGACACAGGGGGCACTGAAGCTTTCTTT.

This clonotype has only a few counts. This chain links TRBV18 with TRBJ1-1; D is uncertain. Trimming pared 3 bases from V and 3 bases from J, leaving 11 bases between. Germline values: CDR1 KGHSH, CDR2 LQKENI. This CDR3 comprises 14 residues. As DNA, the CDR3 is TGTGCCAGCTCACCGGTCCAGATCCACACTGAAGCTTTCTTT. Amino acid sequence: CASSPVQIHTEAFF.